This TCR beta chain was documented in a study of control samples from healthy donors and cancer patients. V lost 2 bases, J lost 8 bases, and 13 bases lay in between. Germline CDR1 reads LNHDA; CDR2 reads SQIVND (reference sequence). There are 14 residues in the CDR3. Clones were sequenced by immunoSEQ multiplex PCR, and TCRdb holds only the in-frame ones, with some missing. The sample includes about 110,000 clones, 88% of them seen just once. The sequence derives from a woman between 55 and 75 years old with lung cancer. The rearrangement links TRBV19 to TRBJ2-1; D may match TRBD1 or TRBD2 (5 bases each). The source material was PBMCs. DNA for the CDR3: TGTGCCAGTAGTATAACTAGGGGTAGGGATGAGCAGTTCTTC. Encoded protein: CASSITRGRDEQFF.